The rows below give T cell receptor beta chains drawn from one sample of a study of cytomegalovirus exposure and HLA in healthy donors. TCRdb keeps only in-frame clones here, not all; method: immunoSEQ multiplex PCR. Of tens of thousands of clones in the sample, 80% to 90% were seen once. The material sequenced was PBMCs. The source of these receptors is a man between 18 and 35 years old in good health and CMV-seronegative. The CDR3 runs from the conserved cysteine through the conserved F or W. Each record gives: V gene, clone size, J gene, D gene, CDR3 DNA, CDR3 protein. A D gene is named only where the DNA matches it firmly. The size of a clone is reported for some rows only, either as once, few or many, or as a class for expanded clones.

TRBV19	NA	TRBJ1-2	NA	TGTGCCAGTACCCAAAACTATGGCTACACCTTC	CASTQNYGYTF
TRBV30	NA	TRBJ1-2	NA	TGTGCCTGGAGTGTACTTGACAGCTACACCTTC	CAWSVLDSYTF
TRBV27	NA	TRBJ2-1	NA	TGTGCCAGCAGACCACTCACTGCATACAATGAGCAGTTCTTC	CASRPLTAYNEQFF
TRBV7-9	NA	TRBJ1-1	NA	TGTGCCAGCAGCCTTACAGGGCGAGCTTTCTTT	CASSLTGRAFF
TRBV7-2	NA	TRBJ1-5	NA	TGTGCCAGCAGCTTCACAAGTGGTAATCAGCCCCAGCATTTT	CASSFTSGNQPQHF
TRBV5-1	once	TRBJ2-5	TRBD2	TGCGCCAGCAGCCAACGACTAGCGGGAGATTTGGAGACCCAGTACTTC	CASSQRLAGDLETQYF
TRBV5-1	NA	TRBJ2-7	TRBD2	TGCGCCAGCAGCGTACGGGAGGCCTACGAGCAGTACTTC	CASSVREAYEQYF
TRBV5-1	NA	TRBJ2-7	NA	TGCGCCAGCAGCTATGGCGGGACCTACAACGAGCAGTACTTC	CASSYGGTYNEQYF
TRBV7-2	NA	TRBJ2-2	NA	TGTGCCAGCAGCTTAGGAGGGAACACCGGGGAGCTGTTTTTT	CASSLGGNTGELFF
TRBV6-1	few	TRBJ2-6	NA	TGTGCCAGTTCAGGGGTTGGGGCCAACGTCCTGACTTTC	CASSGVGANVLTF
TRBV19	NA	TRBJ1-1	NA	TGTGCCAGTAGTATCGGCAGGGTGACTGAAGCTTTCTTT	CASSIGRVTEAFF
TRBV5-6	NA	TRBJ2-7	NA	TGCGCCAGCAGCCCCGGTCCCGATCGCGAGCAGTACTTC	CASSPGPDREQYF
TRBV28	NA	TRBJ1-2	NA	TGTGCCAGCAGAATAAATTCCGGGAGGGGGGGCGGCTACACCTTC	CASRINSGRGGGYTF
TRBV4-2	NA	TRBJ2-7	TRBD2	TGTGCCAGCAGCCGGGGGAACGTTCTAGCGGGAGGGTACGAGCAGTACTTC	CASSRGNVLAGGYEQYF
TRBV18	NA	TRBJ1-4	TRBD1	TGTGCCAGCTCACCCCAACAGGGGGAAAAACTGTTTTTT	CASSPQQGEKLFF
TRBV7-2	NA	TRBJ2-3	TRBD2	TGTGCCAGCAGCTTGTTGGCGGGAGTGGCAGATACGCAGTATTTT	CASSLLAGVADTQYF
TRBV2	NA	TRBJ2-7	NA	TGTGCCAGCAGAGGAGGGTCCTACGAGCAGTACTTC	CASRGGSYEQYF
TRBV7-2	NA	TRBJ2-3	NA	TGTGCCAGCTCCTATGTGGGAGCTGGCACAGATACGCAGTATTTT	CASSYVGAGTDTQYF
TRBV28	NA	TRBJ2-7	TRBD1	TGTGCCAGCAGTTTACTGACGGGACAGTCGAGACCCTACGAGCAGTACTTC	CASSLLTGQSRPYEQYF
TRBV11-2	NA	TRBJ2-5	NA	TGTGCCAGCAGCTTTGCAGGGGCGTTTGAGACCCAGTACTTC	CASSFAGAFETQYF
TRBV7-2	NA	TRBJ2-1	TRBD2	TGTGCCAGCGGCGAGGTAGCGGGAGTTATCTACAATGAGCAGTTCTTC	CASGEVAGVIYNEQFF
TRBV9	NA	TRBJ2-1	TRBD1	TGTGCCAGCAGCGTAGGGACAGGGACTGAGCAGTTCTTC	CASSVGTGTEQFF
TRBV28	NA	TRBJ2-1	TRBD1	TGTGCCAGCAGTTCCCCTAGGGCAGGGGGCTGGGATGAGCAGTTCTTC	CASSSPRAGGWDEQFF
TRBV4-2	few	TRBJ1-2	NA	TGTGCCAGCAGCCAAGAAACCTTAGTACGGTCTTCCGGCTACACCTTC	CASSQETLVRSSGYTF
TRBV27	NA	TRBJ1-1	NA	TGTGCCAGCCGCTACTTAGACAGGCGGAACACTGAAGCTTTCTTT	CASRYLDRRNTEAFF
TRBV11-2	NA	TRBJ2-3	NA	TGTGCCAGCAGCTCCACCCGAGGGCCCACAGATACGCAGTATTTT	CASSSTRGPTDTQYF
TRBV4-1	NA	TRBJ2-7	TRBD1	TGCGCCAGCAGCCAAGATCCCGCCGGACAGGCTTCCTACGAGCAGTACTTC	CASSQDPAGQASYEQYF
TRBV27	NA	TRBJ1-5	TRBD1	TGTGCCAGCAGTTTACGGACAGGGCCAAAGCAGCCCCAGCATTTT	CASSLRTGPKQPQHF
TRBV4-1	NA	TRBJ2-5	TRBD2	TGCGCCAGCAGCCAAGTCTTTTTGCGGGAGGGCCAAGAGACCCAGTACTTC	CASSQVFLREGQETQYF
TRBV7-2	once	TRBJ2-1	TRBD2	TGTGCCAGCAGCTTAGAGAAGACTAGCGGGAGGGCCGAGGGTGAGCAGTTCTTC	CASSLEKTSGRAEGEQFF
TRBV5-1	few	TRBJ1-1	TRBD1	TGCGCCAGCAGCTTGGATCAGGGGGTCACTGAAGCTTTCTTT	CASSLDQGVTEAFF
TRBV6-5	NA	TRBJ1-1	NA	TGTGCCAGCAGTTACTGGGGGCTCTTTAGGAACACTGAAGCTTTCTTT	CASSYWGLFRNTEAFF
TRBV5-6	NA	TRBJ1-5	TRBD1	TGTGCCAGCAGCTCCAGGGGGAATCAGCCCCAGCATTTT	CASSSRGNQPQHF
TRBV6-5	NA	TRBJ2-3	TRBD2	TGTGCCAGCAGTTCCCCCGGGGGGAGGGATACGCAGTATTTT	CASSSPGGRDTQYF
TRBV4-3	once	TRBJ2-1	TRBD2	TGCGCCAGCAGCCAAGATGGGGCGGCTAGCGGACAAGGCGTTGAGCAGTTCTTC	CASSQDGAASGQGVEQFF
TRBV4-1	NA	TRBJ1-1	TRBD1	TGCGCCAGCAGCCTAAGAACAGGGGGCCGCACTGAAGCTTTCTTT	CASSLRTGGRTEAFF
TRBV7-7	NA	TRBJ2-5	TRBD1	TGTGCCAGCAGCTGGACAGGGTCGGTAGGAGAGACCCAGTACTTC	CASSWTGSVGETQYF
TRBV7-2	NA	TRBJ2-3	NA	TGTGCCAGCAGCCAAAGGAGGAGTCAGGGGACGCAGTATTTT	CASSQRRSQGTQYF
TRBV7-9	once	TRBJ2-5	TRBD1	TGTGCCAGCAGCCGGGACAGAAGCCAAGAGACCCAGTACTTC	CASSRDRSQETQYF
TRBV30	NA	TRBJ1-1	NA	TGTGCCTGGAGTCCAGGGAACACTGAAGCTTTCTTT	CAWSPGNTEAFF
TRBV19	few	TRBJ2-3	NA	TGTGCCAGTAGTAAGAGGGGCACAGATACGCAGTATTTT	CASSKRGTDTQYF
TRBV9	NA	TRBJ2-5	TRBD2	TGTGCCAGCAGCGTAGTAGCGGGCCGGAAAGAGACCCAGTACTTC	CASSVVAGRKETQYF
TRBV27	NA	TRBJ2-2	TRBD2	TGTGCCAGCAGTTTACTAGCGGGAGGTTCCGGGGAGCTGTTTTTT	CASSLLAGGSGELFF
TRBV28	NA	TRBJ1-5	TRBD1	TGTGCCAGCACCTCCGACAGGGGAGATCAGCCCCAGCATTTT	CASTSDRGDQPQHF
TRBV18	NA	TRBJ1-1	TRBD1	TGTGCCAGCTCACCATTAACAGGGGGACGGACTGAAGCTTTCTTT	CASSPLTGGRTEAFF
TRBV4-2	NA	TRBJ2-3	TRBD2	TGTGCCAGCAGCCCCACAACAAGCGGGACGGGGGGTACGCAGTATTTT	CASSPTTSGTGGTQYF
TRBV18	NA	TRBJ2-3	TRBD1	TGTGCCAGCTCACCGGATGGGACAGGCACAGATACGCAGTATTTT	CASSPDGTGTDTQYF
TRBV28	NA	TRBJ1-2	TRBD1	TGTGCCAGCAGTTTCGGGACAGGGGGCGGCTATGGCTACACCTTC	CASSFGTGGGYGYTF
TRBV19	NA	TRBJ1-4	TRBD1	TGTGCCAGTAGCCGGACAGGATCGAATGAAAAACTGTTTTTT	CASSRTGSNEKLFF
TRBV27	NA	TRBJ2-7	TRBD2	TGTGCCAGCAAATATGGCGGGAGGACGGGGGCCTACGAGCAGTACTTC	CASKYGGRTGAYEQYF
TRBV6-5	NA	TRBJ2-1	TRBD2	TGTGCCAGCCAACCGGGACTAGCGGGAGTAAAGGAGCAGTTCTTC	CASQPGLAGVKEQFF
TRBV9	NA	TRBJ2-2	TRBD2	TGTGCCAGCAGCGCGACTAGCGTCGCCTACACCGGGGAGCTGTTTTTT	CASSATSVAYTGELFF